The T cell receptor beta chain under discussion was sequenced for a study of PD-1 blockade in classical Hodgkin lymphoma. Notes on the study in general: Some patients began nivolumab under 1 year after ASCT. These patients were excluded from later analyses.

Only in-frame clones appear in the TCRdb table, and some are missing; sequencing was by immunoSEQ multiplex PCR. The sample has around 65,000 clones; approximately 88% are singletons. CDR3 length: 12 residues. V was trimmed by 8 bases and J by 2 bases, leaving 9 bases between them. The germline V gene encodes CDR1 KGHSH and CDR2 LQKENI. On this clone: Its cognate antigen is unknown.

Each and every patient relapsed after autologous stem cell transplantation, and patients got differing brentuximab vedotin exposure. The source of this sequence is a human donor with classical Hodgkin lymphoma. This chain uses TRBV18 with TRBJ1-2; D is unresolved. Sequenced here: peripheral blood mononuclear cells (PBMCs), sampled at baseline. The CDR3 sequence: CASARPNYGYTF. The CDR3 nucleotides read TGTGCCAGCGCCCGACCCAACTATGGCTACACCTTC.